These T cell receptor beta chains were read from a single sample in a study of cytomegalovirus exposure and HLA in healthy donors. Clones were sequenced by immunoSEQ multiplex PCR, and TCRdb holds only the in-frame ones, with some missing. Found here are around 200,000 clones, about 81% of them singletons; the top ten hold around 1.2%. Sequencing used PBMCs. The source is a woman in her 30s in good health and CMV-seronegative. The CDR3 runs from the conserved cysteine through the conserved F or W. The order of the fields is V gene, J gene, D gene, clone size, CDR3 protein, CDR3 DNA. D genes are given only for firm matches. Size is omitted from some rows. Given values are once, few, many or a class for expanded clones.

v_gene: TRBV6-5; j_gene: TRBJ1-1; d_gene: NA; abundance: NA; CDR3aa: CASRGSGKAFF; CDR3nt: TGTGCCAGCCGAGGGTCGGGGAAAGCTTTCTTT
v_gene: TRBV9; j_gene: TRBJ2-2; d_gene: NA; abundance: few; CDR3aa: CARRYTGELFF; CDR3nt: TGTGCCCGCCGGTACACCGGGGAGCTGTTTTTT
v_gene: TRBV5-1; j_gene: TRBJ1-2; d_gene: TRBD1; abundance: NA; CDR3aa: CASSETGDGYTF; CDR3nt: TGCGCCAGCAGCGAGACAGGGGATGGCTACACCTTC
v_gene: TRBV4-1; j_gene: TRBJ2-5; d_gene: NA; abundance: NA; CDR3aa: CASSHRKETQYF; CDR3nt: TGCGCCAGCAGCCACAGAAAAGAGACCCAGTACTTC
v_gene: TRBV6-5; j_gene: TRBJ1-2; d_gene: TRBD1; abundance: NA; CDR3aa: CASREQGTNYGYTF; CDR3nt: TGTGCCAGCAGGGAACAGGGGACTAACTATGGCTACACCTTC
v_gene: TRBV14; j_gene: TRBJ2-3; d_gene: NA; abundance: NA; CDR3aa: CASSQEAGITDTQYF; CDR3nt: TGTGCCAGCAGCCAAGAAGCCGGGATCACAGATACGCAGTATTTT
v_gene: TRBV6-5; j_gene: TRBJ2-7; d_gene: NA; abundance: NA; CDR3aa: CASSYSPARPYEQYF; CDR3nt: TGTGCCAGCAGTTACTCCCCGGCTAGGCCCTACGAGCAGTACTTC
v_gene: TRBV2; j_gene: TRBJ2-1; d_gene: NA; abundance: NA; CDR3aa: CASRPGLANEQFF; CDR3nt: TGTGCCAGCAGACCCGGGCTAGCGAATGAGCAGTTCTTC
v_gene: TRBV9; j_gene: TRBJ2-5; d_gene: TRBD1; abundance: once; CDR3aa: CASSVDATGGAGRETQYF; CDR3nt: TGTGCCAGCAGCGTAGACGCGACAGGGGGCGCGGGGCGGGAGACCCAGTACTTC
v_gene: TRBV5-1; j_gene: TRBJ2-5; d_gene: NA; abundance: NA; CDR3aa: CASSSQVEGTQYF; CDR3nt: TGCGCCAGCAGCTCTCAGGTGGAGGGGACCCAGTACTTC
v_gene: TRBV6-1; j_gene: TRBJ2-7; d_gene: NA; abundance: NA; CDR3aa: CASSLGGEQYF; CDR3nt: TGTGCCAGCAGCTTGGGGGGCGAGCAGTACTTC
v_gene: TRBV4-2; j_gene: TRBJ2-7; d_gene: TRBD2; abundance: few; CDR3aa: CASSQARGGREEQYF; CDR3nt: TGTGCCAGCAGCCAAGCTCGGGGGGGAAGGGAAGAGCAGTACTTC
v_gene: TRBV6-5; j_gene: TRBJ1-2; d_gene: TRBD1; abundance: NA; CDR3aa: CASRIGQALGGYTF; CDR3nt: TGTGCCAGCAGGATAGGACAGGCCCTGGGTGGCTACACCTTC
v_gene: TRBV18; j_gene: TRBJ2-3; d_gene: TRBD2; abundance: NA; CDR3aa: CASSRSGGGTDTQYF; CDR3nt: TGTGCCAGCTCACGAAGCGGGGGAGGCACAGATACGCAGTATTTT
v_gene: TRBV6-1; j_gene: TRBJ1-2; d_gene: TRBD1; abundance: NA; CDR3aa: CASSEEGAHWNGYTF; CDR3nt: TGTGCCAGCAGTGAAGAGGGGGCTCATTGGAATGGCTACACCTTC
v_gene: TRBV11-3; j_gene: TRBJ2-1; d_gene: TRBD2; abundance: NA; CDR3aa: CASSLVAGGYNEQFF; CDR3nt: TGTGCCAGCAGCTTAGTTGCGGGGGGGTACAATGAGCAGTTCTTC
v_gene: TRBV28; j_gene: TRBJ1-6; d_gene: NA; abundance: NA; CDR3aa: CASSFGQGGGPPLHF; CDR3nt: TGTGCCAGCAGTTTTGGGCAAGGGGGAGGGCCACCCCTCCACTTT
v_gene: TRBV27; j_gene: TRBJ2-5; d_gene: NA; abundance: NA; CDR3aa: CASSLVYREETQYF; CDR3nt: TGTGCCAGCAGTTTAGTTTACAGGGAAGAGACCCAGTACTTC
v_gene: TRBV29-1; j_gene: TRBJ1-2; d_gene: TRBD1; abundance: NA; CDR3aa: CSVDRQGTGKDGYTF; CDR3nt: TGCAGCGTTGACCGTCAGGGGACAGGGAAGGATGGCTACACCTTC
v_gene: TRBV19; j_gene: TRBJ2-7; d_gene: TRBD1; abundance: few; CDR3aa: CASSGSSGGEQYF; CDR3nt: TGTGCCAGTAGTGGGTCGTCAGGGGGCGAGCAGTACTTC
v_gene: TRBV27; j_gene: TRBJ2-7; d_gene: NA; abundance: NA; CDR3aa: CASSLFGGIIYEQYF; CDR3nt: TGTGCCAGCAGTTTATTCGGGGGAATCATATACGAGCAGTACTTC
v_gene: TRBV5-1; j_gene: TRBJ2-3; d_gene: TRBD2; abundance: NA; CDR3aa: CASSLAVLAASTDTQYF; CDR3nt: TGCGCCAGCAGCTTGGCGGTCCTAGCGGCTAGCACAGATACGCAGTATTTT
v_gene: TRBV4-1; j_gene: TRBJ2-1; d_gene: TRBD2; abundance: NA; CDR3aa: CASSIEGAGVYNEQFF; CDR3nt: TGCGCCAGCAGCATAGAAGGAGCGGGAGTTTACAATGAGCAGTTCTTC
v_gene: TRBV2; j_gene: TRBJ2-7; d_gene: NA; abundance: NA; CDR3aa: CASGKETGREQYF; CDR3nt: TGTGCCAGCGGGAAGGAGACAGGGAGGGAGCAGTACTTC
v_gene: TRBV6-5; j_gene: TRBJ1-2; d_gene: TRBD1; abundance: NA; CDR3aa: CASSFGQASYGYTF; CDR3nt: TGTGCCAGCAGTTTCGGACAGGCTTCTTATGGCTACACCTTC
v_gene: TRBV4-1; j_gene: TRBJ2-1; d_gene: NA; abundance: NA; CDR3aa: CASSQGWSQTSEQFF; CDR3nt: TGCGCCAGCAGCCAAGGTTGGAGCCAGACTAGTGAGCAGTTCTTC
v_gene: TRBV9; j_gene: TRBJ1-6; d_gene: TRBD1; abundance: NA; CDR3aa: CASSVPGQGRSPFHF; CDR3nt: TGTGCCAGCAGCGTCCCGGGACAGGGACGTTCACCCTTCCACTTT
v_gene: TRBV7-6; j_gene: TRBJ2-7; d_gene: TRBD2; abundance: few; CDR3aa: CASSPGTSPYEQYF; CDR3nt: TGTGCCAGCAGCCCCGGGACTAGCCCCTACGAGCAGTACTTC
v_gene: TRBV4-2; j_gene: TRBJ1-5; d_gene: NA; abundance: NA; CDR3aa: CASSQDPLGARRHQPQHF; CDR3nt: TGTGCCAGCAGCCAAGATCCCCTGGGGGCACGCCGGCATCAGCCCCAGCATTTT
v_gene: TRBV30; j_gene: TRBJ1-3; d_gene: NA; abundance: NA; CDR3aa: CAWSVLPPGNTIYF; CDR3nt: TGTGCCTGGAGTGTACTTCCCCCTGGAAACACCATATATTTT
v_gene: TRBV6-4; j_gene: TRBJ1-6; d_gene: TRBD1; abundance: NA; CDR3aa: CASSQGDSPLHF; CDR3nt: TGTGCCAGCAGTCAGGGGGATTCACCCCTCCACTTT
v_gene: TRBV29-1; j_gene: TRBJ1-2; d_gene: TRBD1; abundance: few; CDR3aa: CSVPGTVAYGYTF; CDR3nt: TGCAGCGTGCCCGGGACAGTTGCCTATGGCTACACCTTC
v_gene: TRBV29-1; j_gene: TRBJ1-2; d_gene: NA; abundance: NA; CDR3aa: CSVESGEGNYGYTF; CDR3nt: TGCAGCGTTGAAAGTGGGGAGGGGAACTATGGCTACACCTTC
v_gene: TRBV7-3; j_gene: TRBJ2-5; d_gene: TRBD1; abundance: NA; CDR3aa: CASSSTGVETQYF; CDR3nt: TGTGCCAGCAGCTCGACAGGGGTGGAGACCCAGTACTTC
v_gene: TRBV5-4; j_gene: TRBJ1-5; d_gene: NA; abundance: few; CDR3aa: CATTPGQPQHF; CDR3nt: TGTGCCACTACTCCGGGTCAGCCCCAGCATTTT
v_gene: TRBV5-4; j_gene: TRBJ1-2; d_gene: TRBD1; abundance: NA; CDR3aa: CASSLYGTGGRGYTF; CDR3nt: TGTGCCAGCAGCTTGTATGGGACAGGGGGTCGGGGCTACACCTTC
v_gene: TRBV19; j_gene: TRBJ2-3; d_gene: TRBD2; abundance: NA; CDR3aa: CASRKLAGAVDTQYF; CDR3nt: TGTGCCAGTAGGAAACTAGCGGGGGCCGTAGATACGCAGTATTTT
v_gene: TRBV9; j_gene: TRBJ2-2; d_gene: TRBD2; abundance: NA; CDR3aa: CASSSGLAGVVGELFF; CDR3nt: TGTGCCAGCAGCTCGGGACTAGCGGGAGTGGTCGGGGAGCTGTTTTTT
v_gene: TRBV6-1; j_gene: TRBJ2-7; d_gene: NA; abundance: NA; CDR3aa: CASSEGLAGGLRPYEQYF; CDR3nt: TGTGCCAGCAGTGAAGGGCTAGCAGGGGGGTTAAGACCCTACGAGCAGTACTTC
v_gene: TRBV7-6; j_gene: TRBJ2-3; d_gene: NA; abundance: NA; CDR3aa: CASSPSSGYTDTQYF; CDR3nt: TGTGCCAGCAGTCCTAGTAGCGGATACACAGATACGCAGTATTTT
v_gene: TRBV6-5; j_gene: TRBJ1-2; d_gene: NA; abundance: few; CDR3aa: CASSESDSEGYTF; CDR3nt: TGTGCCAGCAGTGAATCGGACAGTGAAGGCTACACCTTC
v_gene: TRBV5-1; j_gene: TRBJ1-1; d_gene: TRBD1; abundance: NA; CDR3aa: CASSPDRGNTEAFF; CDR3nt: TGCGCCAGCAGTCCAGACAGGGGGAACACTGAAGCTTTCTTT
v_gene: TRBV2; j_gene: TRBJ1-4; d_gene: TRBD1; abundance: NA; CDR3aa: CASSDTGATNEKLFF; CDR3nt: TGTGCCAGCAGTGATACAGGGGCGACGAATGAAAAACTGTTTTTT